Following are 19 T cell receptor beta chains from one sample sequenced in a study of blood T cell repertoires in COVID-19. Assay used: immunoSEQ multiplex PCR; TCRdb lists only in-frame clones, some missing. Here the sample spans about 300,000 clones, around 87% being singletons. The sample taken for sequencing was peripheral blood. The receptors here all came from a man between 65 and 85 years old with acute or convalescent COVID-19.

A single count supports this clone. The V and J genes are TRBV6-5 and TRBJ2-5; a possible D gene is TRBD2 (5 bases). This CDR3 is 13 amino acids long. V lost 0 bases and J lost 7, with 9 bases in between. Per the germline V gene, CDR1 is MNHEY and CDR2 is SVGAGI. The CDR3 nucleotides are TGTGCCAGCAGTTACTCCGGGATCCGGACCCAGTACTTC. Encoded protein: CASSYSGIRTQYF.

This CDR3 reads CASSQTATGKVSPLHF. CDR3 sequence (DNA): TGCGCCAGCAGCCAGACTGCCACGGGGAAAGTGTCACCCCTCCACTTT. This chain joins TRBV4-1 and TRBJ1-6; D is unclear. Trimming took 3 bases from V and 10 from J, leaving 19 bases between them. Germline loops: CDR1 MGHRA, CDR2 YSYEKL. The CDR3 sequence is 16 residues long.

CDR3 sequence (DNA): TGTGCCAGTAACTACAGGACAGGCGGCAATCAGCCCCAGCATTTT. Protein product: CASNYRTGGNQPQHF. The chain is built from TRBV19 and TRBJ1-5, with TRBD1 matching 7 bases. This CDR3 is built from 15 residues. The trim removed 7 bases at V and 2 bases at J, leaving 8 bases unmatched. CDR1 and CDR2 (germline): LNHDA, SQIVND (reference sequence).

The chain joins TRBV12-3 or TRBV12-4 to TRBJ2-7; weak D call: TRBD1 (6 bases). The CDR3 extends over 12 amino acids. The germline V and J ends were trimmed by 5 bases and 5 bases, with 10 bases remaining between them. In DNA form, the CDR3 reads TGTGCCAGCAGTCCCGGACAGAACGAGCAGTACTTC. This encodes CASSPGQNEQYF.

The chain uses TRBV7-9 and TRBJ2-7; D might be TRBD1 (5 bases). CDR3 size: 14 residues. Trimming stripped 1 base from V and 1 base from J, with 8 bases between. Germline assignment: CDR1 SEHNR and CDR2 FQNEAQ (reference sequence). The CDR3 sequence: CASSLETASYEQYF. The CDR3 DNA reads TGTGCCAGCAGCTTAGAGACAGCTTCCTACGAGCAGTACTTC.

The chain couples TRBV18 to TRBJ1-3; D not certain. The CDR3 runs to 15 residues. V dropped 4 bases and J dropped 1 base, with 11 bases sitting between them. CDR1 and CDR2 from the germline V gene are KGHSH and LQKENI. The DNA of the CDR3 is TGTGCCAGCTCACAGACATGGTCTTCTGGAAACACCATATATTTT. Translating gives CASSQTWSSGNTIYF.

This clone was detected many times. V is TRBV7-2 and J is TRBJ2-7, with TRBD2 matching 12 bases. J gave up 9 bases and V 5 bases, and 8 bases lay outside the gene matches. Germline CDR1 is SGHTA and CDR2 is FQGNSA. The length of the CDR3 is 14 residues. CDR3 amino acids: CASSLGLAGSAQYF. CDR3 nucleotides: TGTGCCAGCAGCCTGGGACTAGCGGGCTCTGCGCAGTACTTC.

Comments on this clone: Other DNA sequences from this sample encode an identical CDR3 as well. This rearrangement joins TRBV4-3 to TRBJ1-6, with D perhaps matching TRBD1 (5 bases). CDR1 is LGHNA, CDR2 YSLEER, per germline. The CDR3 sequence is 13 residues long. V lost 2 bases, J lost 10 bases, and 9 bases lay in between. The CDR3 DNA sequence: TGCGCCAGCAGCCAACAGGGAAACTCACCCCTCCACTTT. Protein sequence: CASSQQGNSPLHF.

The genes are TRBV5-4 and TRBJ2-1; TRBD1 aligns across 8 bases. Trimming cost V 4 bases and J 7 bases; bases outside gene matches: 10. CDR3 length: 15 residues. The germline gives CDR1 SGHNT, CDR2 YYREEE (reference sequence). In DNA form, the CDR3 reads TGTGCCAGCAGCAGCGCACAGGACAGGGTTAATGAGCAGTTCTTC. This gives the protein CASSSAQDRVNEQFF.

V usage is TRBV11-2 and J usage is TRBJ2-7; D might be TRBD2 (5 bases). The ends were cut back, 1 base at V and 0 bases at J, with 10 bases in the middle. This CDR3 region has 15 residues. Germline values: CDR1 SGHAT, CDR2 FQNNGV. The chain's CDR3 is CASSLGGQDSYEQYF. The CDR3 DNA reads TGTGCCAGCAGCTTAGGCGGGCAAGACTCCTACGAGCAGTACTTC.

V gene TRBV7-9 combines with J gene TRBJ2-3; the match to TRBD1 covers 7 bases. The CDR3 is 14 amino acids. Germline trimming cut 5 bases from V and 0 bases from J; bases unmatched to any gene: 2. Germline CDR1 SEHNR, CDR2 FQNEAQ (reference sequence). CDR3 amino acids: CASSPGQSTDTQYF. The CDR3 DNA reads TGTGCCAGCAGCCCGGGACAGAGCACAGATACGCAGTATTTT.

The J gene is TRBJ2-7, the V gene TRBV7-9; 11 positions agree with TRBD2. CDR3 length: 16 amino acids. After removal of 2 bases from V and 3 bases from J, the junction contained 6 bases not matched to a gene. CDR1 is SEHNR, CDR2 FQNEAQ, per germline (reference sequence). The CDR3 region is CASSLRRTSGFYEQYF. In DNA, the CDR3 is TGTGCCAGCAGCTTAAGGAGGACTAGCGGGTTCTACGAGCAGTACTTC.

The chain employs TRBV5-4 and TRBJ2-5, with 7 bases lining up with TRBD1. This CDR3 contains 17 residues. V lost 3 bases, J lost 5 bases, and 16 bases stayed unmatched. Germline loops: CDR1 SGHNT, CDR2 YYREEE (reference sequence). DNA for the CDR3: TGTGCCAGCAGCTCCAAAGACCCGGGACAGTTTTGGGAGACCCAGTACTTC. Translation gives CASSSKDPGQFWETQYF. Supplemented by reference TRBV5-4 and TRBJ2-5, the full variable domain reads ETGVTQSPTHLIKTRGQQVTLRCSSQSGHNTVSWYQQALGQGPQFIFQYYREEENGRGNFPPRFSGLQFPNYSSELNVNALELDDSALYLCASSSKDPGQFWETQYFGPGTRLLVL.

The rearrangement joins TRBV6-2 or TRBV6-3 to TRBJ2-5, with D possibly TRBD2 on 6 matching bases. CDR1 and CDR2 (germline): MNHEY, SVGEGT. Deletions cut 1 base from V and 1 base from J, with 7 bases between. This CDR3 is built from 14 residues. The CDR3 protein is CASSYWRGQETQYF. CDR3 in DNA: TGTGCCAGCAGTTACTGGCGGGGCCAAGAGACCCAGTACTTC.

V usage is TRBV25-1 and J usage is TRBJ1-1; 7 bases are a match to TRBD1. The trim removed 2 bases at V and 6 bases at J, leaving 12 bases unmatched. The CDR3 loop spans 16 amino acids. Germline values: CDR1 MGHDK, CDR2 SYGVNS. CDR3 bases: TGTGCCAGCAGTGAAGCTCGGACAGGACGGATAGCTGAAGCTTTCTTT. Translated: CASSEARTGRIAEAFF.

The chain uses TRBV30 and TRBJ2-3; possible D gene TRBD2, 5 bases. V was clipped by 2 bases and J by 3 bases, with 15 bases between them. This CDR3 contains 15 residues. Germline assignment: CDR1 GTSNPN and CDR2 SVGIG (reference sequence). The CDR3 sequence is CAWSNNGVVTDTQYF. CDR3 bases: TGTGCCTGGAGTAATAACGGGGTTGTGACAGATACGCAGTATTTT.

The V gene is TRBV7-2, the J gene TRBJ2-1; possible D gene TRBD1, 6 bases. V was clipped by 5 bases and J by 8 bases, with 16 bases between them. The CDR3 length is 14 residues. Germline V gene data show CDR1 as SGHTA and CDR2 as FQGNSA. The CDR3 loop reads CASSGRGAWDEQFF. The CDR3, as DNA: TGTGCCAGCAGCGGCAGGGGTGCGTGGGATGAGCAGTTCTTC.

The chain links TRBV12-3 or TRBV12-4 to TRBJ1-2; 9 positions agree with TRBD1. V lost 5 bases, J lost 8 bases, and 6 bases stayed unmatched. This CDR3 spans 13 amino acids. The CDR3, as DNA: TGTGCCAGCAGTCCGGGACAGGGAAGAGGCTACACCTTC. It encodes CASSPGQGRGYTF.

This clone was counted only a few times. This chain joins TRBV25-1 and TRBJ1-4; 9 nucleotides match TRBD1. V shed 2 bases, J shed 5 bases, and the junction held 6 bases outside the gene matches. The CDR3 is made up of 16 amino acids. The germline gives CDR1 MGHDK, CDR2 SYGVNS. For the CDR3, the DNA is TGTGCCAGCAGTGAAGGACAGGGGTTGGAGAATGAAAAACTGTTTTTT. It codes for CASSEGQGLENEKLFF. Using reference TRBV25-1 and TRBJ1-4 for the parts outside the CDR3, the full variable domain is EADIYQTPRYLVIGTGKKITLECSQTMGHDKMYWYQQDPGMELHLIHYSYGVNSTEKGDLSSESTVSRIRTEHFPLTLESARPSHTSQYLCASSEGQGLENEKLFFGSGTQLSVL.